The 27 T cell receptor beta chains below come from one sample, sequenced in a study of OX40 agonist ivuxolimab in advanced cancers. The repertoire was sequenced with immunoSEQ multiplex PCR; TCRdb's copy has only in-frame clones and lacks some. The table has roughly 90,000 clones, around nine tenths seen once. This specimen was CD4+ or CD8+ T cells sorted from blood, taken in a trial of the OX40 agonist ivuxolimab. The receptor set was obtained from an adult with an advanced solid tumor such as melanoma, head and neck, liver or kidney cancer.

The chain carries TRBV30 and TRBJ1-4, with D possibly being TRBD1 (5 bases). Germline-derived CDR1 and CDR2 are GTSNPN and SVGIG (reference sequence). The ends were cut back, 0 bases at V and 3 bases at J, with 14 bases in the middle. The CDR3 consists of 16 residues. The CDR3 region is CAWSVPLVGANEKLFF. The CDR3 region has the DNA TGTGCCTGGAGTGTACCACTCGTAGGGGCTAATGAAAAACTGTTTTTT.

The CDR3 is CAWSVSYGEQYF. In DNA form, the CDR3 reads TGTGCCTGGAGTGTATCCTACGGAGAGCAGTACTTC. The gene calls are TRBV30 and TRBJ2-7; no clear D gene. The length of the CDR3 is 12 residues. Germline CDR1 and CDR2: GTSNPN and SVGIG (reference sequence). Between the trimmed V and J ends, which lost 0 bases and 7 bases, there was a span of 10 bases.

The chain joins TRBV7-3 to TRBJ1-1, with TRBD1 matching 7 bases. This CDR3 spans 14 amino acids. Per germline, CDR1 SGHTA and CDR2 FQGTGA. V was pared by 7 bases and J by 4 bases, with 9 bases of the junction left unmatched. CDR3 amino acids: CASTPEAGGTEAFF. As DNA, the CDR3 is TGTGCCAGCACCCCCGAGGCAGGGGGCACTGAAGCTTTCTTT.

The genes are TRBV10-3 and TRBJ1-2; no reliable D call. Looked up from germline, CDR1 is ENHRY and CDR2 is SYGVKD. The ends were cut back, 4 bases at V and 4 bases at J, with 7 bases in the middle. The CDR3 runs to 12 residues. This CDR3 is CAISGQAYGYTF. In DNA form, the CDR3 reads TGTGCCATCAGTGGCCAGGCCTATGGCTACACCTTC.

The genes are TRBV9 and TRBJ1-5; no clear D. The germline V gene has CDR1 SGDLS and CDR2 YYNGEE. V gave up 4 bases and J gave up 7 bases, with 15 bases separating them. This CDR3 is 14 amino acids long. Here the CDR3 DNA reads TGTGCCAGCAGCTCGATAAGTGGAGGACAGCCCCAGCATTTT. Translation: CASSSISGGQPQHF. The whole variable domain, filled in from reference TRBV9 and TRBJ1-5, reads DSGVTQTPKHLITATGQRVTLRCSPRSGDLSVYWYQQSLDQGLQFLIQYYNGEERAKGNILERFSAQQFPDLHSELNLSSLELGDSALYFCASSSISGGQPQHFGDGTRLSIL.

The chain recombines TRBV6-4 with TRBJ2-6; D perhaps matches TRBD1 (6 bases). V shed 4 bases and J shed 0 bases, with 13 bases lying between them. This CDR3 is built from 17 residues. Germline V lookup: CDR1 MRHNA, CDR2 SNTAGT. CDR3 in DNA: TGTGCCAGCAGTGCTACAGGGACCGGCTCTGGGGCCAACGTCCTGACTTTC. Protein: CASSATGTGSGANVLTF.

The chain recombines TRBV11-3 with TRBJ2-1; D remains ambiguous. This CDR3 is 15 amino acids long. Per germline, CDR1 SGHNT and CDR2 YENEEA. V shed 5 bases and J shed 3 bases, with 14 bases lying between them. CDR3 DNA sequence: TGTGCCAGCAGCCCGGGCGCTGCAGTCTACAATGAGCAGTTCTTC. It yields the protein CASSPGAAVYNEQFF.

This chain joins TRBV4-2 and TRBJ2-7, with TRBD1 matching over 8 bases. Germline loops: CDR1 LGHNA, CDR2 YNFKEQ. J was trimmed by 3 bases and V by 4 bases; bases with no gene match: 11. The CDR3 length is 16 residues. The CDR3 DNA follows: TGTGCCAGCAGCCCTCCGTTTGGGACAGGATTCTACGAGCAGTACTTC. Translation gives CASSPPFGTGFYEQYF.

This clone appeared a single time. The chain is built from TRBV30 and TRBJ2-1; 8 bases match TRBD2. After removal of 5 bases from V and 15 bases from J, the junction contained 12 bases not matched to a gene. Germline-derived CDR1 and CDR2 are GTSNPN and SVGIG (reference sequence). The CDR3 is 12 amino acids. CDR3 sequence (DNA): TGTGCCTGGGGGACCATAGCGGGGCTCAGGTTCTTC. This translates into CAWGTIAGLRFF.

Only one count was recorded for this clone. As DNA, the CDR3 is TGCAGCGTGGGGGATGGGAACGAGCAGTACTTC. This translates into CSVGDGNEQYF. V usage is TRBV29-1 and J usage is TRBJ2-7; D assignment may be TRBD1 or TRBD2 (5 bases each). The germline V gene encodes CDR1 SQVTM and CDR2 ANQGSEA. The CDR3 covers 11 residues. The V and J ends lost 6 bases and 5 bases respectively, with 11 bases between them.

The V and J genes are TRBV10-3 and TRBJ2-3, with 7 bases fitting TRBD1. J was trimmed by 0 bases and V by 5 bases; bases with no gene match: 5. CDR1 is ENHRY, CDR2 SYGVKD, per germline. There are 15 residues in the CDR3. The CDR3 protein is CAISTGQESTDTQYF. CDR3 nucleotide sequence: TGTGCCATCAGTACCGGACAGGAGAGCACAGATACGCAGTATTTT.

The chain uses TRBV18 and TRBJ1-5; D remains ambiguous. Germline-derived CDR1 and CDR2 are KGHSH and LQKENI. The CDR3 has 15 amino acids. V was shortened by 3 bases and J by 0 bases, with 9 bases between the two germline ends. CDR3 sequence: CASSPYGSSNQPQHF. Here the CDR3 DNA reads TGTGCCAGCTCACCGTACGGGTCTAGCAATCAGCCCCAGCATTTT.

CDR3 region: CASSPLSSGRQAHYGYTF. As DNA, the CDR3 is TGTGCCAGCTCACCGTTGTCCTCGGGTCGACAGGCGCACTATGGCTACACCTTC. The chain combines TRBV18 with TRBJ1-2; possibly TRBD1 for D (6 bases). Per germline, CDR1 KGHSH and CDR2 LQKENI. CDR3 length: 18 residues. V lost 3 bases and J 3 bases, leaving 23 bases between the germline ends.

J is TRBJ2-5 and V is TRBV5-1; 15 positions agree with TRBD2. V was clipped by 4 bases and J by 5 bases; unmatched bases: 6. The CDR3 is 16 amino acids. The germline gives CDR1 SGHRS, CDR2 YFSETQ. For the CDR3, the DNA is TGCGCCAGCAGCCCCGGACTAGCGGGGGGGCGGGAGACCCAGTACTTC. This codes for CASSPGLAGGRETQYF.

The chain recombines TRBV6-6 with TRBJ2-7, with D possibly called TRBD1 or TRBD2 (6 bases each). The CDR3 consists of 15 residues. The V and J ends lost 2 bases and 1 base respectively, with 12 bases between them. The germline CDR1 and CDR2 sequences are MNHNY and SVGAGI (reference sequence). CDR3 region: CASSYLGGPSYEQYF. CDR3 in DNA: TGTGCCAGCAGTTACCTCGGGGGCCCATCCTACGAGCAGTACTTC.

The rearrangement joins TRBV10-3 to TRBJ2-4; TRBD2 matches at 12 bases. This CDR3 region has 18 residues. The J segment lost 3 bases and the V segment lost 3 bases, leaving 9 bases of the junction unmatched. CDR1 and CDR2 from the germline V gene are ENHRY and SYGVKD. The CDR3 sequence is CAISETRLAGDFKNIQYF. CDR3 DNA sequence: TGTGCCATCAGTGAAACCCGACTAGCGGGAGATTTCAAAAACATTCAGTACTTC.

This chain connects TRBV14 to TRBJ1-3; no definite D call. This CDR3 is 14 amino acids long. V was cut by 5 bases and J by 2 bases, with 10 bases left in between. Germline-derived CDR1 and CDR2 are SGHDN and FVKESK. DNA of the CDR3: TGTGCCAGCAGCGGACCGCGTGCTGGAAACACCATATATTTT. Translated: CASSGPRAGNTIYF.

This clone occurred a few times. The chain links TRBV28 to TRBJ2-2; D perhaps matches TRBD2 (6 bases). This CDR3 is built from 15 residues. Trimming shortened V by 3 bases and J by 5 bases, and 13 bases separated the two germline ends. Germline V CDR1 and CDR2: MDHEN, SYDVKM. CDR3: CASSLGGGITGELFF. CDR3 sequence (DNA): TGTGCCAGCAGTTTGGGAGGCGGAATAACCGGGGAGCTGTTTTTT.

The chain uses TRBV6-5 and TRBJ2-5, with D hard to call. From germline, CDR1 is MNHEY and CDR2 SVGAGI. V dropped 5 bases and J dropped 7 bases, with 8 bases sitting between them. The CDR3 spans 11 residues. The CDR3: CASSEWGTQYF. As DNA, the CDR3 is TGTGCCAGCAGTGAGTGGGGGACCCAGTACTTC.

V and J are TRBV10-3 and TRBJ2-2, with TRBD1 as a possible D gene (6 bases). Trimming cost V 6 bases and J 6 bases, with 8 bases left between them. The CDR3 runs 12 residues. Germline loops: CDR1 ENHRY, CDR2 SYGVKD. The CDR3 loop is CAIRGTSGELFF. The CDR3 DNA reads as TGTGCCATCAGAGGGACATCCGGGGAGCTGTTTTTT.

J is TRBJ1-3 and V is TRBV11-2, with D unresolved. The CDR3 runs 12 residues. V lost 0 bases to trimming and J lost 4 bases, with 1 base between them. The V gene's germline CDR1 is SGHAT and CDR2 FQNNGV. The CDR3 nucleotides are TGTGCCAGCAGCTTAGAGGGAAACACCATATATTTT. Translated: CASSLEGNTIYF.

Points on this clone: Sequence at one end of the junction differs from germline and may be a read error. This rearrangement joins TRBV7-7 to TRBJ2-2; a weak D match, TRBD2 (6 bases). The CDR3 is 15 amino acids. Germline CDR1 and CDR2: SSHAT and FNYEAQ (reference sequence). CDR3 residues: CASSLTAGNPGELFF. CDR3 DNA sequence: TGTGCTAGCAGCTTAACGGCGGGGAATCCCGGGGAGCTGTTTTTT.

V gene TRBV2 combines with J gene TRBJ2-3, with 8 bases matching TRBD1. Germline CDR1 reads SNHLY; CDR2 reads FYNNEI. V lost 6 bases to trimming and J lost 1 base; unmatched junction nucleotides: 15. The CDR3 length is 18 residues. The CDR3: CASRSGQGARFGTDTQYF. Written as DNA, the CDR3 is TGTGCCAGCAGGTCTGGGCAGGGGGCGCGTTTCGGCACAGATACGCAGTATTTT.

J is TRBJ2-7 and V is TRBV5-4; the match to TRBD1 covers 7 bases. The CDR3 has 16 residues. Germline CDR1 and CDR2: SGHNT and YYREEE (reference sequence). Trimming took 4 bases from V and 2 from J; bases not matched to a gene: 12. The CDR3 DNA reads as TGTGCCAGCAGCCTTTACCGGGACAGTGTTGCCTACGAGCAGTACTTC. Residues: CASSLYRDSVAYEQYF.

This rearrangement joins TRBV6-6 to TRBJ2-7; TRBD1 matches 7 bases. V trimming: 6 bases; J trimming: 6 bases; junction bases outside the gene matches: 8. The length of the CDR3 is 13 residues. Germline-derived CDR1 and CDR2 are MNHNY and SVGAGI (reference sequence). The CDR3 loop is CASRDRNLREQYF. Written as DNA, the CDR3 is TGTGCCAGCAGGGACAGGAACCTCCGCGAGCAGTACTTC.

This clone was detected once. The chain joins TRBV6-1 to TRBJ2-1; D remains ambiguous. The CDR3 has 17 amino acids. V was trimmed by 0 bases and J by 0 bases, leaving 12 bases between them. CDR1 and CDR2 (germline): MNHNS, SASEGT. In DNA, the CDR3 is TGTGCCAGCAGTGAAGCGCTTGGCTCGAGCTCCTACAATGAGCAGTTCTTC. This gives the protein CASSEALGSSSYNEQFF.

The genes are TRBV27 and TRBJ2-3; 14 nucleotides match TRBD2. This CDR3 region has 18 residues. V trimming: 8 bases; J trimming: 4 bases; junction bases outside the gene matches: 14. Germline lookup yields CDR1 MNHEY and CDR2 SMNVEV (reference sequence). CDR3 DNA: TGTGCCAGCGGGCCCCGACTAGCGGGAGGGGAAGGGCCAGATACGCAGTATTTT. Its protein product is CASGPRLAGGEGPDTQYF.